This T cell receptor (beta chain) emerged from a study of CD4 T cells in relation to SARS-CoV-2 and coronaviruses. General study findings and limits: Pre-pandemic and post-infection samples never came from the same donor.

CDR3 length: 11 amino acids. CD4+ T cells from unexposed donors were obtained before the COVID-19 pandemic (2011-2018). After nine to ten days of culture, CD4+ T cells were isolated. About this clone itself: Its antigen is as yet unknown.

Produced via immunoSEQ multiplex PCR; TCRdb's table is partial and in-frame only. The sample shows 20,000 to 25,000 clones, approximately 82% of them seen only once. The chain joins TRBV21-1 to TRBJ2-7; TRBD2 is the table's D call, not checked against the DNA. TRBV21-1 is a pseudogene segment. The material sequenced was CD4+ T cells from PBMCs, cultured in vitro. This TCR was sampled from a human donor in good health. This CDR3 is CASRGIYEQYF. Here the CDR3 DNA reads TGTGCCAGCCGGGGGATATACGAGCAGTACTTC.